The T cell receptor beta chain under discussion was sequenced for a study of memory CD4+ T cells and cytomegalovirus serostatus (dated by TCRdb to the late 2010s). Study-wide context: A total of roughly 35 healthy Belgian adults, of whom 9 were CMV seropositive and about 24 were CMV seronegative, were included in the cohort. The study sequenced CD4+ memory TCRbeta repertoires of a Belgian cohort with known cytomegalovirus serostatus to replicate a published TCR-based CMV serostatus classifier. Summary of the overall study and its limitations: Only CD4+CD45RO+ memory cells were sequenced, unlike the original study, which covered naive and memory CD4+ and CD8+ populations. Among the 150 or so previously reported CMV-associated TCRbeta sequences, 65 to 85 showed up in the CD4+ memory repertoires, with each one found in between one and five individuals. A median bootstrapped AUC of about 0.95 with a 95% CI of 0.76-1.00 was achieved on the Belgian cohort by the original-framework classifier. The results were read as suggesting that the CMV-associated TCR signature is, for the most part, present in the CD4+ memory repertoire. For CMV serostatus prediction, a median bootstrapped AUC of 0.95 was reached with the original framework, and a median bootstrapped AUC of around 0.89 was reached with a US-trained random forest.

Note on this clone: The clone's antigen remains unknown. One base away there is no much larger clone; base qualities are not given.

Genomic DNA was extracted from sorted cells with the Quick-DNA Microprep Kit. Amplification of TCRbeta DNA was done with the immunoSEQ hsTCRbeta kit, following the protocol from the manufacturer. An Illumina MiSeq instrument was used to sequence the TCRbeta libraries. The study's own analysis went as follows. Removing out-of-frame sequences left roughly 2.4 million distinct TCRbeta sequences, an average of approximately 61,000 per individual. Each individual was scored by the count of over 150 previously reported CMV-associated TCRbeta sequences and the total productive distinct TCRbeta count. A beta-binomial model was reimplemented in Python, and random forests from scikit-learn, run with default parameters, were trained on data from the US cohort. Classifier performance on the Belgian cohort was summarized as median AUC with percentile confidence intervals over 10,000 bootstrap iterations. Sourced from immuneACCESS, this table was stored by TCRdb with only in-frame sequences that have V and J called. A share of the clones is absent; for the studies checked, an unresolved V gene accounts for under half, and the remainder has no known explanation. The V and J calls and clone size come from that table; D and trimming were worked out from the DNA. This sample is represented by tens of thousands of clones; more than 75% of them were singletons. The ten largest clones represent around 0.43% of the sample.

From its cysteine to its phenylalanine, the CDR3 spans 13 amino acids. The CDR3 DNA has 39 bases and is translated from base 1. The junction carries 10 bases between V and J, which are trimmed by 5 bases and 0 bases respectively. CDR1 is given as GTSNPN and CDR2 as SVGIG, both from the germline V gene (reference sequence). A FACSAria II was used to sort memory CD4+ T cells, defined as single viable CD3+CD4+CD8-CD45RO+ cells. To determine CMV serostatus, a Roche Elecsys assay was used that detects serum IgG against CMV pp150, pp28, p38 and p52. Once the samples were thawed, total CD4+ T cells were enriched through positive selection using CD4 magnetic microbeads. The samples came from a different study that was designed specifically to examine the CD4+ T cell memory repertoire. Peripheral blood mononuclear cells were isolated and cryopreserved according to standard operating procedures, and serum was kept at -80 degrees C. Staining used CD3-PerCP (BW264/56), CD4-APC (RPA-T4), CD45RO-PE (UCHT1) and CD8-Pacific Orange (3B5) antibodies, with Sytox blue excluding non-viable cells.

The chain is made from TRBV30 and TRBJ1-1, with the D gene uncertain. This TCR derives from an adult in good health and CMV-seronegative. Sequenced: memory CD4+ T cells from blood. The DNA is as follows: TGTGCCTGGCACAGAAACTTGAACACTGAAGCTTTCTTT. Its translation is CAWHRNLNTEAFF.